This T cell receptor (beta chain) emerged from a study of CXCR3-negative and CXCR3-positive naive CD8 T cells. Each CD8+ T cell subset was flow-sorted in triplicate. Every sort contained 300,000 or so cells. Findings of the study overall: TRBV-TRBJ usage was alike in naive CXCR3-negative and CXCR3-positive cells but differed in memory cells. CXCR3 expression dropped partially after cryopreservation, and most assays relied on fresh PBMCs.

UMI-labeled TRB cDNA libraries were prepared by 5' RACE. TCRdb derives one entry per CDR3 protein from the 5' RACE reads, leaving out DNA. Recorded here are under 55,000 distinct CDR3 sequences; the top ten clones represent about 10%. The CDR3 has 13 amino acids. CDR1 SQVTM and CDR2 ANQGSEA come from the germline V gene. For this clonotype: No antigen is known for it.

The rearrangement uses TRBV29-1 and TRBJ1-2. The sequenced sample consisted of memory CD8+ T cells from blood. The TCR sequence derives from a human donor in good health. Some clones in this sample may be carry-over from other donors' samples. The CDR3 spells CSVELARRHGYTF. The variable domain in full, completed from reference TRBV29-1 and TRBJ1-2, reads SAVISQKPSRDICQRGTSLTIQCQVDSQVTMMFWYRQQPGQSLTLIATANQGSEATYESGFVIDKFPISRPNLTFSTLTVSNMSPEDSSIYLCSVELARRHGYTFGSGTRLTVV.